The clone carrying this T cell receptor beta chain was seen at least ten times. Its cognate antigen is unknown. The data were taken from a study of CD8+CD57+ T cells in acquired aplastic anemia. Study-level information: Sorting CD4+ and CD8+ cells gave DNA averaging approximately 3 ug.

Profiling that covered TCR beta VDJ and CDR3 relied on genomic DNA as its template. TCRdb re-analysed the reads in MiXCR, keeping a single row per CDR3 protein. This sample has 150,000 to 200,000 distinct CDR3 sequences; about three fifths occur once, and the top ten carry around 42%. Germline lookup yields CDR1 MNHEY and CDR2 SVGEGT. The CDR3 extends over 12 amino acids. The junction had 3 bases not matched to a gene; V was cut back by 8 bases and J by 4 bases. Overall study results and limits: Patients and controls shared around 30 CD8+ CDR3 sequences. Patients and healthy controls showed no significant CD8+ Simpson's diversity difference.

This TCR came from a human donor with severe aplastic anemia or a healthy control (not recorded which). The J gene is TRBJ2-7, the V gene TRBV6-2 or TRBV6-3; 9 bases map to TRBD1. The specimen was sorted CD4+, CD8+, or CD8+CD57+ T cells (not recorded which) from PBMCs. In nucleotides, the CDR3 is TGTGCCAGCGGGACAGGGCCTTACGAGCAGTACTTC. Protein product: CASGTGPYEQYF.